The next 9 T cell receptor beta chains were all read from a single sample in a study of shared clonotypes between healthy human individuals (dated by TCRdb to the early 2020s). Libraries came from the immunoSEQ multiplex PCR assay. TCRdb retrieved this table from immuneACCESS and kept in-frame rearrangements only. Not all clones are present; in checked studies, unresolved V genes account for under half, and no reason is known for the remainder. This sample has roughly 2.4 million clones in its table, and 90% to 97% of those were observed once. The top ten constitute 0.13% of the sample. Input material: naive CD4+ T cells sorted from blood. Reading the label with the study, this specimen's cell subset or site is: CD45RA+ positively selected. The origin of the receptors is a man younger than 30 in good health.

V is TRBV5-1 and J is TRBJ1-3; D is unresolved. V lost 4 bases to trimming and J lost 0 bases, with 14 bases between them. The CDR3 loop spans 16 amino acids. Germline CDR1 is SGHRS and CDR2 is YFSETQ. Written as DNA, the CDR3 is TGCGCCAGCAGCCGCGACTCGGTTAGCTCTGGAAACACCATATATTTT. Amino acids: CASSRDSVSSGNTIYF. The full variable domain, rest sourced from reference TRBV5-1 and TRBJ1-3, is KAGVTQTPRYLIKTRGQQVTLSCSPISGHRSVSWYQQTPGQGLQFLFEYFSETQRNKGNFPGRFSGRQFSNSRSEMNVSTLELGDSALYLCASSRDSVSSGNTIYFGEGSWLTVV.

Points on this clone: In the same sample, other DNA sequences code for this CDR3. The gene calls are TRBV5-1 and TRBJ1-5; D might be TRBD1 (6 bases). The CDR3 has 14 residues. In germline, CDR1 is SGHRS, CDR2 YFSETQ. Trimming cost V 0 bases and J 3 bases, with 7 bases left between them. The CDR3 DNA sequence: TGCGCCAGCAGCTTGGGGGGGGCCAATCAGCCCCAGCATTTT. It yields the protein CASSLGGANQPQHF. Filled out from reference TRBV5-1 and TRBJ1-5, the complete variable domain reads KAGVTQTPRYLIKTRGQQVTLSCSPISGHRSVSWYQQTPGQGLQFLFEYFSETQRNKGNFPGRFSGRQFSNSRSEMNVSTLELGDSALYLCASSLGGANQPQHFGDGTRLSIL.

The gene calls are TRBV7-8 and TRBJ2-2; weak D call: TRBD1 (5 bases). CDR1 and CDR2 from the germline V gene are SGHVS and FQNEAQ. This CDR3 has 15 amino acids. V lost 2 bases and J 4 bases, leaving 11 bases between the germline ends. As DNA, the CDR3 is TGTGCCAGCAGCTTATTGGGGCCAGGCACCGGGGAGCTGTTTTTT. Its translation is CASSLLGPGTGELFF.

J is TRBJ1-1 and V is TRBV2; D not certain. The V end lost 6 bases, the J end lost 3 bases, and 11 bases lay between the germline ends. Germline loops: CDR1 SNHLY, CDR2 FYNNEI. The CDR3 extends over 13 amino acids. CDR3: CASRETLYTEAFF. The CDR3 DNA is TGTGCCAGCAGGGAGACTCTGTACACTGAAGCTTTCTTT.

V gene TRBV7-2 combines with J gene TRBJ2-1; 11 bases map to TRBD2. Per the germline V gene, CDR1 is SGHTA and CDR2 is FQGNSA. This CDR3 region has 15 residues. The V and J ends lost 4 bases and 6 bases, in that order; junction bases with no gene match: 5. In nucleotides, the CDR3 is TGTGCCAGCAGCTCCGGGACTAGCGGACTCAATGAGCAGTTCTTC. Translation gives CASSSGTSGLNEQFF. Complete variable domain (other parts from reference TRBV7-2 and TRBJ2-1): GAGVSQSPSNKVTEKGKDVELRCDPISGHTALYWYRQSLGQGLEFLIYFQGNSAPDKSGLPSDRFSAERTGGSVSTLTIQRTQQEDSAVYLCASSSGTSGLNEQFFGPGTRLTVL.

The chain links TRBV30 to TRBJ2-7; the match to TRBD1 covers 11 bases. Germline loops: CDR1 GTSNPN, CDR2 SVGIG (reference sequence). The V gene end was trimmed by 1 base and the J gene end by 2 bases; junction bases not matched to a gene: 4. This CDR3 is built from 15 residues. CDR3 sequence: CAWSAGTGGPYEQYF. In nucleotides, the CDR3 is TGTGCCTGGAGTGCGGGGACAGGGGGTCCCTACGAGCAGTACTTC.

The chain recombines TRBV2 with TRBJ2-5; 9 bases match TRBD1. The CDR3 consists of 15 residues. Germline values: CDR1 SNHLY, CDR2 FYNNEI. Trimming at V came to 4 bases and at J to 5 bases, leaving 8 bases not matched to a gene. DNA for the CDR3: TGTGCCAGCAGTGGTCCGGGACAGGGAGGTGAGACCCAGTACTTC. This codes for CASSGPGQGGETQYF.

CDR3 region: CASSTLGGEQYF. Here the CDR3 DNA reads TGTGCCAGCAGCACCCTTGGTGGCGAGCAGTACTTC. The V call is TRBV7-9, the J call TRBJ2-7; no firm D call. This CDR3 has 12 residues. V lost 5 bases and J 6 bases, leaving 11 bases between the germline ends. Per germline, CDR1 SEHNR and CDR2 FQNEAQ (reference sequence).

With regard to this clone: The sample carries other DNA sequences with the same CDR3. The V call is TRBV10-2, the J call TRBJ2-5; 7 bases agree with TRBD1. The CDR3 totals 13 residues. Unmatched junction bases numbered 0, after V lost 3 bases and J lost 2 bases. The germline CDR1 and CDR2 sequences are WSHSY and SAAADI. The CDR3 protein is CASSDRGQETQYF. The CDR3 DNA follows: TGCGCCAGCAGTGACAGGGGGCAAGAGACCCAGTACTTC.